These 5 T cell receptor beta chains were all obtained from the same sample, sequenced in a study of T cells in Graves' hyperthyroidism and ophthalmopathy. From RNA transcripts, TCR beta CDR3 regions were amplified. RT-PCR in the first round (using the HTBI primer set) targeted the TCR CDR3. TCRdb fed the multiplex PCR reads into MiXCR, producing one record per CDR3 protein. The table shows 500,000 to 600,000 distinct CDR3 sequences, with approximately 49% occurring only once. The sample taken for sequencing was peripheral blood or thyroid tissue (not recorded which). These receptors were taken from an adult woman with Graves' disease, either hyperthyroidism or ophthalmopathy (not recorded which).

The V call is TRBV10-3, the J call TRBJ1-2; no clear D. The V gene lost 6 bases and the J gene lost 2 bases, with 7 bases spanning the gap. The germline CDR1 and CDR2 sequences are ENHRY and SYGVKD. This CDR3 spans 12 amino acids. CDR3 region: CAISTGNYGYTF. CDR3 sequence (DNA): TGTGCCATCAGCACCGGGAACTATGGCTACACCTTC.

The V and J genes are TRBV5-1 and TRBJ1-1; D is unclear. The length of the CDR3 is 17 residues. Germline lookup yields CDR1 SGHRS and CDR2 YFSETQ. V lost 4 bases, J lost 0 bases, and 19 bases lay in between. The CDR3 DNA reads TGCGCCAGCAGCCAAAGAGTCTCCAGAATGATGAACACTGAAGCTTTCTTT. The encoded protein is CASSQRVSRMMNTEAFF.

The V call is TRBV29-1, the J call TRBJ1-4, with 9 bases fitting TRBD1. V gave up 7 bases and J gave up 6 bases; unmatched junction bases: 6. There are 13 residues in the CDR3. CDR1 SQVTM and CDR2 ANQGSEA come from the germline V gene. The CDR3 here is CSASGQGYEKLFF. The CDR3 DNA reads TGCAGCGCTTCGGGACAGGGTTATGAAAAACTGTTTTTT.

The rearrangement uses TRBV15 and TRBJ2-7; D may correspond to TRBD1 or TRBD2 (5 bases each). The germline gives CDR1 LNHNV, CDR2 YYDKDF (reference sequence). The CDR3 sequence is 15 residues long. V was clipped by 6 bases and J by 4 bases, with 19 bases between them. The CDR3 reads CATSPSPGQAYEQYF. CDR3 sequence (DNA): TGTGCCACCAGTCCCTCCCCGGGGCAGGCATACGAGCAGTACTTC.

This clonotype was seen only once. V gene TRBV11-2 combines with J gene TRBJ2-7, with a possible D match to TRBD1 (6 bases). The CDR3 loop spans 15 amino acids. The germline CDR1 and CDR2 sequences are SGHAT and FQNNGV. Trimming stripped 7 bases from V and 3 bases from J, with 19 bases between. CDR3 loop: CASNPGAGRSYEQYF. CDR3 nucleotide sequence: TGTGCCAGCAACCCAGGGGCCGGCAGGAGCTACGAGCAGTACTTC.